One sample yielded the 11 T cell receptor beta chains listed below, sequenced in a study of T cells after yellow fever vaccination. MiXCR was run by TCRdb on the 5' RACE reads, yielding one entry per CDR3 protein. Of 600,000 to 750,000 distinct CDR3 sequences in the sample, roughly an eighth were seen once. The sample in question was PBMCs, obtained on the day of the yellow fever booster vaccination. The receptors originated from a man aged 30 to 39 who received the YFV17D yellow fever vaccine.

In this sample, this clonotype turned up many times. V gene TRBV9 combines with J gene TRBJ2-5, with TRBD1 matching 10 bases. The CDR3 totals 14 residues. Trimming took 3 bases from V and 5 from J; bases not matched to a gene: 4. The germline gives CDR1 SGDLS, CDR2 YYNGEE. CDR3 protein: CASSGDRGRETQYF. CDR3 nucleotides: TGTGCCAGCAGCGGCGACAGGGGGCGGGAGACCCAGTACTTC.

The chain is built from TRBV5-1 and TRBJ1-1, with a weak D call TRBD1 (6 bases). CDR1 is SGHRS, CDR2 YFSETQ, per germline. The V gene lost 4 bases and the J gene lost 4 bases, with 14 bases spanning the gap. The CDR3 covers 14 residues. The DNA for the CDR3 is TGCGCCAGCAGCCAAACAGGGTTGGTCACTGAAGCTTTCTTT. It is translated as CASSQTGLVTEAFF.

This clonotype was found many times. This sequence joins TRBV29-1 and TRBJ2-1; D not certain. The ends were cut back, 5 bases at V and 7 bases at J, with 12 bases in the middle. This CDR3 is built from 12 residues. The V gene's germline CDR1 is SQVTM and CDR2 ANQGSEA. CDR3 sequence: CSVNRVTNEQFF. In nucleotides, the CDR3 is TGCAGCGTTAATCGGGTGACGAATGAGCAGTTCTTC.

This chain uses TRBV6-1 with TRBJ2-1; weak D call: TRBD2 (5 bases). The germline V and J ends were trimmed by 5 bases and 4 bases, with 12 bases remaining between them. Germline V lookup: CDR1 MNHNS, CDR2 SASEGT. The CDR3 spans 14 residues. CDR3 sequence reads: CASSPIWEYNEQFF. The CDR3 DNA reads TGTGCCAGCAGTCCAATTTGGGAGTACAATGAGCAGTTCTTC.

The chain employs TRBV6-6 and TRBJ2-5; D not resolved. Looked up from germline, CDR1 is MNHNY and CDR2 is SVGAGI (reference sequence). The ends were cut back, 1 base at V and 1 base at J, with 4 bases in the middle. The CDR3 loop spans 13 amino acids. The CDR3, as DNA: TGTGCCAGCAGTTACTTGGCCCAAGAGACCCAGTACTTC. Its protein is CASSYLAQETQYF.

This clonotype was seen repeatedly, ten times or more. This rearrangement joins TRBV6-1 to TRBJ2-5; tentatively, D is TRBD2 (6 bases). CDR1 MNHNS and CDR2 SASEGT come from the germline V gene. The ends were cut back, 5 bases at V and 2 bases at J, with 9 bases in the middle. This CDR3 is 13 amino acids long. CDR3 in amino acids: CASSTGGQETQYF. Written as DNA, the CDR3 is TGTGCCAGCAGTACCGGGGGTCAAGAGACCCAGTACTTC.

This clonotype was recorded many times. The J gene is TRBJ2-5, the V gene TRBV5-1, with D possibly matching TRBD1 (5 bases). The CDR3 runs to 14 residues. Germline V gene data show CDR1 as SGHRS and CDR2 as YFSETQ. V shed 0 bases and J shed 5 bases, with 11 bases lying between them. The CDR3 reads CASSLGQKWETQYF. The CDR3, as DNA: TGCGCCAGCAGCTTGGGACAGAAGTGGGAGACCCAGTACTTC. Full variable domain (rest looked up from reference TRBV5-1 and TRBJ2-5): KAGVTQTPRYLIKTRGQQVTLSCSPISGHRSVSWYQQTPGQGLQFLFEYFSETQRNKGNFPGRFSGRQFSNSRSEMNVSTLELGDSALYLCASSLGQKWETQYFGPGTRLLVL.

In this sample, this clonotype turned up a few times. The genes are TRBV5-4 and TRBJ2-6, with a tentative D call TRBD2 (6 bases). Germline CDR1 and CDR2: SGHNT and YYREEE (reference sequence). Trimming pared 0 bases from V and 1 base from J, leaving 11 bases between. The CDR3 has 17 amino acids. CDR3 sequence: CASSLVGGFSGANVLTF. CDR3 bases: TGTGCCAGCAGCTTGGTGGGAGGATTTTCTGGGGCCAACGTCCTGACTTTC.

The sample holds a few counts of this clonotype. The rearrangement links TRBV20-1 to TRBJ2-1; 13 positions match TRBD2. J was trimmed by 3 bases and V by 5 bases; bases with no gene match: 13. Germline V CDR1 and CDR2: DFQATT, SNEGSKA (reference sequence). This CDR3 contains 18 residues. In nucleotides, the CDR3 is TGCAGTGCTGGAGGACTAGCGGGAGAGGCGGGGAACTACAATGAGCAGTTCTTC. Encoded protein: CSAGGLAGEAGNYNEQFF.

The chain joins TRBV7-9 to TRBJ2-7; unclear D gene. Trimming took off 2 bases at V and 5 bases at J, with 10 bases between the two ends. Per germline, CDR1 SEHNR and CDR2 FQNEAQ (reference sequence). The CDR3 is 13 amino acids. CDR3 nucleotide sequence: TGTGCCAGCAGCTTACCCTCCAGAGACGAGCAGTACTTC. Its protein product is CASSLPSRDEQYF.

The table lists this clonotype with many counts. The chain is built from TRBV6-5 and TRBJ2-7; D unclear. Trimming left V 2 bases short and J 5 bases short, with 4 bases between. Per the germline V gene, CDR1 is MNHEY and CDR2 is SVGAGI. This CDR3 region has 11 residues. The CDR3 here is CASSYGDEQYF. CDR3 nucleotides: TGTGCCAGCAGTTACGGGGACGAGCAGTACTTC.